This T cell receptor (beta chain) appears in the sequencing data of a study of cytomegalovirus exposure and HLA in healthy donors. Though nominally healthy at sampling, donors likely had unrecorded immune exposures. Primers: 60 Vbeta forward and 13 Jbeta reverse. Sequenced by immunoSEQ multiplex PCR; TCRdb stores in-frame clones only, minus some. Of roughly 150,000 clones listed, around 85% are singletons. The CDR3 runs 12 residues. The germline V and J ends were trimmed by 5 bases and 9 bases, with 12 bases remaining between them. Germline CDR1 is MNHEY and CDR2 is SMNVEV (reference sequence). V gene TRBV27 combines with J gene TRBJ2-3; maybe TRBD2 (5 bases). The sample comprised PBMCs. The receptor was derived from a male donor in good health and CMV-seronegative. The CDR3 DNA reads as TGTGCCAGCAGTCAAAACCGAGGGACGCAGTATTTT. Encoded protein: CASSQNRGTQYF.